One sample yielded the 21 T cell receptor beta chains listed below, sequenced in a study of cytomegalovirus exposure and HLA in healthy donors. PCR involved 60 Vbeta and 13 Jbeta primers. The data were produced by immunoSEQ multiplex PCR, yet TCRdb's version contains in-frame clones alone and is incomplete. The sample carries about 150,000 clones, around 90% recorded once. The sample comprised PBMCs. The receptors were gathered from a woman between 40 and 55 years old in good health and CMV-seronegative.

The chain recombines TRBV5-1 with TRBJ2-3, with 10 bases lining up with TRBD2. The CDR3 sequence is 15 residues long. V was clipped by 1 base and J by 4 bases; unmatched bases: 3. Germline lookup yields CDR1 SGHRS and CDR2 YFSETQ. The CDR3 sequence is CASSLTSGNSDTQYF. The CDR3 DNA sequence: TGCGCCAGCAGCTTGACTAGCGGGAACTCAGATACGCAGTATTTT.

The rearrangement links TRBV11-3 to TRBJ1-1, with 11 bases aligning to TRBD1. Germline-derived CDR1 and CDR2 are SGHNT and YENEEA. There are 17 residues in the CDR3. With V trimmed by 5 bases and J by 5 bases, 13 bases remained unmatched. CDR3 residues: CASSPFPGQGGYTEAFF. CDR3 sequence (DNA): TGTGCCAGCAGCCCATTTCCGGGACAGGGGGGGTATACTGAAGCTTTCTTT.

The rearrangement uses TRBV10-3 and TRBJ1-1; D is undetermined. V was cut by 4 bases and J by 1 base, with 10 bases left in between. The CDR3 runs 14 residues. Germline V lookup: CDR1 ENHRY, CDR2 SYGVKD. The CDR3 DNA reads as TGTGCCATCAGTGGCTTCTCGGGGAACACTGAAGCTTTCTTT. This gives the protein CAISGFSGNTEAFF.

The rearrangement uses TRBV15 and TRBJ2-3; D call uncertain. Germline CDR1 LNHNV, CDR2 YYDKDF (reference sequence). Deletions cut 8 bases from V and 1 base from J, with 10 bases between. This CDR3 has 13 amino acids. The CDR3 sequence is CATLGSRTDTQYF. CDR3 in DNA: TGTGCCACCCTAGGAAGTCGCACAGATACGCAGTATTTT.

The chain carries TRBV7-8 and TRBJ1-2; weak D call: TRBD1 (5 bases). Per germline, CDR1 SGHVS and CDR2 FQNEAQ. The CDR3 has 14 amino acids. V lost 6 bases and J 4 bases, leaving 15 bases between the germline ends. In DNA, the CDR3 is TGTGCCAGCAGACAGGTACCCAACAGCTATGGCTACACCTTC. This sequence encodes CASRQVPNSYGYTF.

This rearrangement joins TRBV11-3 to TRBJ2-2, with TRBD1 as a possible D gene (6 bases). V was shortened by 1 base and J by 1 base, with 7 bases between the two germline ends. Germline V gene sequence: CDR1 SGHNT, CDR2 YENEEA. The CDR3 spans 15 residues. CDR3 residues: CASSLAGVNTGELFF. The DNA for the CDR3 is TGTGCCAGCAGCTTAGCAGGGGTGAACACCGGGGAGCTGTTTTTT.

The V and J genes are TRBV11-2 and TRBJ1-2, with D maybe TRBD1 (6 bases). The germline CDR1 and CDR2 sequences are SGHAT and FQNNGV. With 2 bases removed from V and 3 bases from J, the gap between germline ends came to 10 bases. This CDR3 is built from 14 residues. The CDR3 protein is CASSLQDSDYGYTF. In nucleotides, the CDR3 is TGTGCCAGCAGCTTACAGGACAGTGACTATGGCTACACCTTC.

The chain joins TRBV7-3 to TRBJ2-1, with D perhaps matching TRBD2 (6 bases). The CDR3 is made up of 14 amino acids. From germline, CDR1 is SGHTA and CDR2 FQGTGA. Trimming removed 2 bases from V and 10 bases from J, with 15 bases in between. CDR3: CASSLGGTAGEQFF. As DNA, the CDR3 is TGTGCCAGCAGCTTAGGAGGGACTGCCGGAGAGCAGTTCTTC.

The V call is TRBV25-1, the J call TRBJ2-7, with 11 bases that match TRBD2. Unmatched junction bases numbered 4, after V lost 3 bases and J lost 0 bases. From germline, CDR1 is MGHDK and CDR2 SYGVNS. The CDR3 runs 16 residues. The DNA of the CDR3 is TGTGCCAGCAGTGATCCTACTAGCGGGAGCTCCTACGAGCAGTACTTC. This gives the protein CASSDPTSGSSYEQYF.

This clone was seen just once. This chain uses TRBV6-1 with TRBJ2-6; D remains ambiguous. The CDR3 covers 16 residues. V shed 2 bases and J shed 0 bases, with 8 bases lying between them. Germline V lookup: CDR1 MNHNS, CDR2 SASEGT. CDR3 in amino acids: CASSERLSSGANVLTF. The CDR3 DNA follows: TGTGCCAGCAGTGAAAGACTTAGCTCTGGGGCCAACGTCCTGACTTTC.

The V gene is TRBV6-5, the J gene TRBJ1-2; D perhaps matches TRBD1 (6 bases). The CDR3 has 15 residues. V was cut by 7 bases and J by 8 bases, with 23 bases left in between. CDR1 is MNHEY and CDR2 is SVGAGI in the germline V gene. In nucleotides, the CDR3 is TGTGCCAGCACTTATCACACACAGGGTGTGGAGGGCTACACCTTC. Residues: CASTYHTQGVEGYTF.

The chain employs TRBV5-4 and TRBJ2-2; TRBD2 agrees at 7 bases. The CDR3 sequence is 16 residues long. CDR1 and CDR2 from the germline V gene are SGHNT and YYREEE (reference sequence). The junction had 9 bases not matched to a gene; V was cut back by 0 bases and J by 7 bases. CDR3 nucleotides: TGTGCCAGCAGCTTGGAGTGGGAGGGGAAGGGCGGGGAGCTGTTTTTT. This gives the protein CASSLEWEGKGGELFF.

The chain has TRBV6-5 and TRBJ2-7, with D perhaps TRBD1 (6 bases). Per germline, CDR1 MNHEY and CDR2 SVGAGI. This CDR3 is 12 amino acids long. V was shortened by 5 bases and J by 4 bases, with 9 bases between the two germline ends. CDR3 in DNA: TGTGCCAGCAGTGCGACAGGTTACGAGCAGTACTTC. Its protein product is CASSATGYEQYF.

The rearrangement links TRBV28 to TRBJ2-7; 8 bases align to TRBD1. Germline V CDR1 and CDR2: MDHEN, SYDVKM. The CDR3 is 16 amino acids. The V gene end was trimmed by 5 bases and the J gene end by 3 bases; junction bases not matched to a gene: 12. The CDR3 sequence: CASSTSGTGFHYEQYF. The CDR3 DNA follows: TGTGCCAGCAGTACCTCCGGGACAGGATTTCACTACGAGCAGTACTTC. Combining the CDR3 with reference TRBV28 and TRBJ2-7 gives the whole variable domain DVKVTQSSRYLVKRTGEKVFLECVQDMDHENMFWYRQDPGLGLRLIYFSYDVKMKEKGDIPEGYSVSREKKERFSLILESASTNQTSMYLCASSTSGTGFHYEQYFGPGTRLTVT.

This chain joins TRBV5-1 and TRBJ1-5; D unresolved. Germline V gives CDR1 SGHRS, CDR2 YFSETQ. The CDR3 spans 14 residues. V shed 0 bases and J shed 6 bases, with 10 bases lying between them. CDR3: CASSLESGGQPQHF. Written as DNA, the CDR3 is TGCGCCAGCAGCTTGGAGAGCGGCGGTCAGCCCCAGCATTTT.

The chain combines TRBV5-4 with TRBJ2-3; 14 bases are shared with TRBD2. The CDR3 contains 16 residues. Germline values: CDR1 SGHNT, CDR2 YYREEE (reference sequence). Unmatched junction bases numbered 4, after V lost 2 bases and J lost 5 bases. CDR3 protein: CASSFGLAGGVDTQYF. Here the CDR3 DNA reads TGTGCCAGCAGCTTTGGACTAGCGGGAGGTGTAGATACGCAGTATTTT. The complete variable domain, with remaining parts taken from reference TRBV5-4 and TRBJ2-3, reads ETGVTQSPTHLIKTRGQQVTLRCSSQSGHNTVSWYQQALGQGPQFIFQYYREEENGRGNFPPRFSGLQFPNYSSELNVNALELDDSALYLCASSFGLAGGVDTQYFGPGTRLTVL.

The chain carries TRBV27 and TRBJ2-5; 10 nucleotides align to TRBD2. The CDR3 runs to 14 residues. Germline V gene sequence: CDR1 MNHEY, CDR2 SMNVEV (reference sequence). V shed 6 bases and J 11 bases; nucleotides not matched to a gene: 12. The CDR3 DNA reads as TGTGCCAGCAGCTTACTAGCGGGATCGGGGGAGCAGTACTTC. As protein: CASSLLAGSGEQYF.

This chain joins TRBV5-1 and TRBJ1-4, with D uncertain. Germline lookup yields CDR1 SGHRS and CDR2 YFSETQ. Trimming took off 0 bases at V and 0 bases at J, with 12 bases between the two ends. This CDR3 comprises 17 residues. The CDR3 DNA is TGCGCCAGCAGCTTGGAGGGAGGACCAGCAACTAATGAAAAACTGTTTTTT. Encoded protein: CASSLEGGPATNEKLFF.

This clone has more than one count but fewer than ten. The rearrangement joins TRBV9 to TRBJ1-2, with 10 bases that match TRBD1. Germline V gives CDR1 SGDLS, CDR2 YYNGEE. The CDR3 contains 17 residues. Trimming removed 4 bases from V and 8 bases from J; junction bases left unmatched: 17. The chain's CDR3 is CASSPMDPGQGLLGYTF. For the CDR3, the DNA is TGTGCCAGCAGCCCTATGGACCCGGGACAGGGGCTCCTCGGCTACACCTTC.

The genes are TRBV6-1 and TRBJ2-3, with a tentative D call TRBD2 (5 bases). Germline V CDR1 and CDR2: MNHNS, SASEGT. CDR3 length equals 17 residues. The V gene lost 2 bases and the J gene lost 3 bases, with 18 bases spanning the gap. The DNA for the CDR3 is TGTGCCAGCAGTGAAACGGCGGCTAGCCAAGGAACAGATACGCAGTATTTT. It yields the protein CASSETAASQGTDTQYF.

The chain couples TRBV11-3 to TRBJ2-7; the D gene is possibly TRBD2 (6 bases). Germline-derived CDR1 and CDR2 are SGHNT and YENEEA. CDR3 length: 13 amino acids. Between the trimmed V and J ends, which lost 6 bases and 1 base, there was a span of 10 bases. CDR3 nucleotide sequence: TGTGCCAGCAGTGGAGGGGTTTCCTACGAGCAGTACTTC. It codes for CASSGGVSYEQYF.